The rows below give T cell receptor beta chains drawn from one sample of a study of blood T cell repertoires in COVID-19. Clones were read by immunoSEQ multiplex PCR, and TCRdb kept only the in-frame ones, dropping some. Of more than 70,000 clones in the sample, less than 90% were seen once. The material sequenced was peripheral blood. The receptors here all came from a man aged 80 or over with active or convalescent COVID-19. Both conserved end residues are part of each CDR3. The D gene is left open where the match is weak. The size entry is marked missing in some rows and otherwise reads once, few, many or a size class.

TRBD1,NA,TRBJ1-5,TRBV6-5,TGTGCCAGCAGCCACGGACAGGGTAAAGGTCAGCCCCAGCATTTT,CASSHGQGKGQPQHF
TRBD2,NA,TRBJ2-7,TRBV4-1,TGCGCCAGCAGCCCCCGAGAAGGCCTAGCGGGAGACGAGCAGTACTTC,CASSPREGLAGDEQYF
NA,NA,TRBJ1-4,TRBV2,TGTGCCAGCAGTGTGAGAACAGCTAATGAAAAACTGTTTTTT,CASSVRTANEKLFF
TRBD2,once,TRBJ2-1,TRBV6-6,TGTGCCAGCAGGCAAGCGGGCGGGAGCTCCTACAATGAGCAGTTCTTC,CASRQAGGSSYNEQFF
NA,NA,TRBJ1-2,TRBV3-1/TRBV3-2,TGTGCCAGCAGTTTTGACACCTTCTATGGCTACACCTTC,CASSFDTFYGYTF
TRBD2,few,TRBJ2-3,TRBV29-1,TGCAGCGTTTCAACTAGCGGGAGGGGAACAGATACGCAGTATTTT,CSVSTSGRGTDTQYF
NA,NA,TRBJ1-1,TRBV5-6,TGTGCCAGCAGCTTGGCCGCGCTGAACACTGAAGCTTTCTTT,CASSLAALNTEAFF
TRBD1,NA,TRBJ1-2,TRBV27,TGTGCCAGCAGTTCAACAGGGGGTATGTTCTATGGCTACACCTTC,CASSSTGGMFYGYTF
TRBD2,NA,TRBJ2-5,TRBV5-1,TGCGCCAGCAGCTTGGGCCTAGCGGGAGGGGAGACCCAGTACTTC,CASSLGLAGGETQYF
NA,NA,TRBJ2-1,TRBV28,TGTGCCAGCAGTCCCCCCGGTTACAATGAGCAGTTCTTC,CASSPPGYNEQFF
TRBD2,NA,TRBJ2-3,TRBV29-1,TGCAGCGTGGCACCTAGCGGGAGAGCAGATACGCAGTATTTT,CSVAPSGRADTQYF
NA,NA,TRBJ1-1,TRBV18,TGTGCCAGCTCGATAGCTGCGCGGGACACTGAAGCTTTCTTT,CASSIAARDTEAFF
NA,once,TRBJ2-7,TRBV5-1,TGCGCCAGCCGTGTATCGACGGCGGGCGTCTACGAGCAGTACTTC,CASRVSTAGVYEQYF
TRBD1,NA,TRBJ1-2,TRBV12-3/TRBV12-4,TGTGCCAGCAGTCCTACAGGGGTCTATGGCTACACCTTC,CASSPTGVYGYTF
TRBD2,NA,TRBJ2-5,TRBV11-2,TGTGCCAGCAGCTTGGCCCTTAGCGGGAGTTGGGCGACCCAGTACTTC,CASSLALSGSWATQYF
TRBD1,few,TRBJ2-1,TRBV7-6,TGTGCCAGCAGCACCGGACAGGGGTTTCCCAATGAGCAGTTCTTC,CASSTGQGFPNEQFF
NA,NA,TRBJ2-2,TRBV5-8,TGTGCCAGCAGCACCGACTCTACGAACACCGGGGAGCTGTTTTTT,CASSTDSTNTGELFF
TRBD1,NA,TRBJ2-1,TRBV9,TGTGCCAGCAGCGCGGGACAGGGTAACAATGAGCAGTTCTTC,CASSAGQGNNEQFF
TRBD1,NA,TRBJ1-5,TRBV4-3,TGCGCCAGCAGCCAACACGGGACAGCCGATCAGCCCCAGCATTTT,CASSQHGTADQPQHF
TRBD2,NA,TRBJ2-3,TRBV24-1,TGTGCCACCAGTGGGGAGAGGGGACCCCGAGGACTAGCGGGAGAATCTGACACAGATACGCAGTATTTT,CATSGERGPRGLAGESDTDTQYF
TRBD1,few,TRBJ2-7,TRBV11-2,TGTGCCAGCAGCTTCCTTGGACAGGCTCCCGTGCAGTACTTC,CASSFLGQAPVQYF
NA,NA,TRBJ2-5,TRBV29-1,TGCAGCGTTGAAGAGAACAGCCAAGAGACCCAGTACTTC,CSVEENSQETQYF
NA,NA,TRBJ1-2,TRBV18,TGTGCCAGCTCACCTGACACTTTCTATGGCTACACCTTC,CASSPDTFYGYTF
TRBD1,NA,TRBJ2-3,TRBV6-2/TRBV6-3,TGTGCCAGCAGTTACAGGGACAGGGGGACCACAGATACGCAGTATTTT,CASSYRDRGTTDTQYF
TRBD1,once,TRBJ1-2,TRBV6-5,TGTGCCAGCAGGACCCTTACAGGGGACGACTATGGCTACACCTTC,CASRTLTGDDYGYTF
TRBD1,few,TRBJ2-7,TRBV6-2/TRBV6-3,TGTGCCAGCAGTCAGCCGGGACAGGGACTCACCTACGAGCAGTACTTC,CASSQPGQGLTYEQYF
TRBD2,NA,TRBJ2-7,TRBV6-5,TGTGCCAGCAGTTCCCAAGCGGGAGCCCTCCCCTACGAGCAGTACTTC,CASSSQAGALPYEQYF
TRBD2,once,TRBJ2-1,TRBV9,TGTGCCAGCAGCGCCACTAGCGGGAGCGGCTATGAGCAGTTCTTC,CASSATSGSGYEQFF
NA,NA,TRBJ1-4,TRBV3-1/TRBV3-2,TGTGCCAGCAGCCAGGGGGACAAGAGAGGGGAAAAACTGTTTTTT,CASSQGDKRGEKLFF
NA,NA,TRBJ1-6,TRBV20-1,TGCAGTGCTAGTCGGCAGGATAATTCACCCCTCCACTTT,CSASRQDNSPLHF
NA,NA,TRBJ2-2,TRBV28,TGTGCCAGCAGTTTATCGGGACAATCCCGGGAGCTGTTTTTT,CASSLSGQSRELFF
NA,NA,TRBJ2-3,TRBV30,TGTGCCTGGAGTGTCAGGACTACCTACACAGATACGCAGTATTTT,CAWSVRTTYTDTQYF
TRBD2,NA,TRBJ2-1,TRBV6-5,TGTGCCAGCAGTTACTCGAGGAGCGGGAGGGTCAATGAGCAGTTCTTC,CASSYSRSGRVNEQFF
TRBD2,NA,TRBJ2-2,TRBV5-1,TGCGCCAGCAGCTTGACAGCGGGAGGAAGGACCGGGGAGCTGTTTTTT,CASSLTAGGRTGELFF
TRBD1,NA,TRBJ1-4,TRBV5-1,TGCGCCAGCAGCTTCGGGACAGATAATGAAAAACTGTTTTTT,CASSFGTDNEKLFF
TRBD2,NA,TRBJ2-3,TRBV7-2,TGTGCCAGCGGGCGGACTAGCGGGAGTGGGGATACGCAGTATTTT,CASGRTSGSGDTQYF
NA,NA,TRBJ2-1,TRBV21-1,TGTGCCAGCAGCCTTACGGGACAGGCGGGTGAGCAGTTCTTC,CASSLTGQAGEQFF
NA,NA,TRBJ2-1,TRBV27,TGTGCCAGCAGTTTAAGGGCGGGTGGGACAACTTACAATGAGCAGTTCTTC,CASSLRAGGTTYNEQFF
TRBD1,NA,TRBJ2-7,TRBV7-9,TGTGCCAGCCGCCCCCAGTCGGGACAGGGGGCCTACGAGCAGTACTTC,CASRPQSGQGAYEQYF
TRBD2,NA,TRBJ2-5,TRBV9,TGTGCCAGCAGCGTAGCTACACTAGCGGGAGACCAAGAGACCCAGTACTTC,CASSVATLAGDQETQYF
NA,NA,TRBJ1-5,TRBV28,TGTGCCAGCAGGGAACAGGGTTGGACGATTGGAAGCAATCAGCCCCAGCATTTT,CASREQGWTIGSNQPQHF
NA,NA,TRBJ1-1,TRBV28,TGTGCCAGCAGGCGGGTTACTGAAGCTTTCTTT,CASRRVTEAFF
NA,NA,TRBJ2-5,TRBV2,TGTGCCAGCAGTGTGTTTGGCAGCCAAGAGACCCAGTACTTC,CASSVFGSQETQYF
NA,NA,TRBJ2-3,TRBV9,TGTGCCAGCAGCGTAGAAGGAGTACCCACAGATACGCAGTATTTT,CASSVEGVPTDTQYF
TRBD2,NA,TRBJ2-5,TRBV11-2,TGTGCCAGCAGCTTAGCCGGCCAGCGGGACGAAGAGACCCAGTACTTC,CASSLAGQRDEETQYF
NA,once,TRBJ2-1,TRBV3-1/TRBV3-2,TGTGCCAGCAGCCAAAACACCAATGAGCAGTTCTTC,CASSQNTNEQFF
NA,NA,TRBJ1-1,TRBV20-1,TGCAGTGCTACAAGGGGCACTGAAGCTTTCTTT,CSATRGTEAFF
TRBD1,NA,TRBJ1-1,TRBV25-1,TGTGCCAGTAAGGGACAGGAGAACACTGAAGCTTTCTTT,CASKGQENTEAFF
TRBD1,once,TRBJ2-2,TRBV6-5,TGTGCCAGCAGTTACTGGACAGGGCGGCCCGGGGAGCTGTTTTTT,CASSYWTGRPGELFF
NA,NA,TRBJ2-2,TRBV2,TGTGCCAGCATCCCCCCGAGGGGGGAGGGAAACACCGGGGAGCTGTTTTTT,CASIPPRGEGNTGELFF